Shown below are 16 T cell receptor beta chains from a single sample sequenced in a study of blood T cell repertoires in COVID-19. The protocol was immunoSEQ multiplex PCR, while the TCRdb copy is restricted to in-frame clones and leaves out a portion. The sample includes fewer than 85,000 clones, roughly four fifths of them seen just once. Sequences were obtained from peripheral blood. The receptors here all came from a man younger than 40 with COVID-19, enrolled during active disease.

The chain recombines TRBV2 with TRBJ2-7, with 8 positions matching TRBD1. Trimming removed 5 bases from V and 2 bases from J; junction bases left unmatched: 8. CDR3 length: 15 amino acids. CDR1 SNHLY and CDR2 FYNNEI come from the germline V gene. The CDR3: CASSSSPQGAYEQYF. The CDR3 DNA follows: TGTGCCAGCAGTTCCAGCCCACAGGGGGCCTACGAGCAGTACTTC.

V gene TRBV7-8 combines with J gene TRBJ2-7; 9 bases map to TRBD1. Germline V gives CDR1 SGHVS, CDR2 FQNEAQ. After removal of 1 base from V and 0 bases from J, the junction contained 10 bases not matched to a gene. The CDR3 spans 18 residues. The CDR3 bases are TGTGCCAGCAGCTTAGGGGTATCCGGGACAGGGAGCTCCTACGAGCAGTACTTC. Its protein product is CASSLGVSGTGSSYEQYF.

This clone was recorded once. The chain carries TRBV7-9 and TRBJ1-1; 9 nucleotides line up with TRBD1. The J segment lost 8 bases and the V segment lost 4 bases, leaving 11 bases of the junction unmatched. The CDR3 is 15 amino acids. Per germline, CDR1 SEHNR and CDR2 FQNEAQ (reference sequence). The DNA for the CDR3 is TGTGCCAGCAGCTCCCGGGACAGGGTCCAGGGCGAAGCTTTCTTT. Its translation is CASSSRDRVQGEAFF. Using reference TRBV7-9 and TRBJ1-1 for the parts outside the CDR3, the full variable domain is DTGVSQNPRHKITKRGQNVTFRCDPISEHNRLYWYRQTLGQGPEFLTYFQNEAQLEKSRLLSDRFSAERPKGSFSTLEIQRTEQGDSAMYLCASSSRDRVQGEAFFGQGTRLTVV.

The V gene is TRBV29-1, the J gene TRBJ2-5; 7 bases agree with TRBD2. Germline CDR1 reads SQVTM; CDR2 reads ANQGSEA. The junction had 5 bases not matched to a gene; V was cut back by 4 bases and J by 0 bases. The CDR3 runs 14 residues. CDR3 loop: CSVAPGTNQETQYF. The CDR3 region has the DNA TGCAGCGTTGCCCCCGGGACTAACCAAGAGACCCAGTACTTC.

The V call is TRBV6-5, the J call TRBJ1-4; TRBD1 agrees at 11 bases. Trimming cost V 5 bases and J 8 bases; bases outside gene matches: 4. In germline, CDR1 is MNHEY, CDR2 SVGAGI. CDR3 size: 14 residues. The DNA of the CDR3 is TGTGCCAGCAGTACCGGGACAGGGGGAGAAAAACTGTTTTTT. Its translation: CASSTGTGGEKLFF.

The V gene is TRBV27, the J gene TRBJ2-2; 12 bases are a match to TRBD2. Trimming at V came to 5 bases and at J to 4 bases, leaving 5 bases not matched to a gene. Looked up from germline, CDR1 is MNHEY and CDR2 is SMNVEV (reference sequence). The length of the CDR3 is 16 residues. The CDR3 DNA is TGTGCCAGCAGTATTAGACTAGCGGGAGCCACCGGGGAGCTGTTTTTT. This gives the protein CASSIRLAGATGELFF.

This chain joins TRBV18 and TRBJ2-6; D is possibly TRBD1 (5 bases). The V end was cut by 5 bases, the J end by 2 bases, with 10 bases between. The germline V gene has CDR1 KGHSH and CDR2 LQKENI. The length of the CDR3 is 15 residues. The CDR3 spells CASSFTRAGANVLTF. In nucleotides, the CDR3 is TGTGCCAGCTCATTTACCAGGGCTGGGGCCAACGTCCTGACTTTC.

The chain employs TRBV6-6 and TRBJ1-1, with 9 bases matching TRBD1. V was pared by 5 bases and J by 4 bases, with 5 bases of the junction left unmatched. Germline V CDR1 and CDR2: MNHNY, SVGAGI (reference sequence). The CDR3 is 14 amino acids. The CDR3 spells CASSGGQGVTEAFF. DNA of the CDR3: TGTGCCAGCAGTGGGGGACAGGGAGTCACTGAAGCTTTCTTT.

The J gene is TRBJ1-2, the V gene TRBV29-1; weak D call: TRBD1 (6 bases). The germline V and J ends were trimmed by 4 bases and 7 bases, with 22 bases remaining between them. The CDR3 is 15 residues long. The germline CDR1 and CDR2 sequences are SQVTM and ANQGSEA. As DNA, the CDR3 is TGCAGCGTTGGGGCAGGGGCGGCCCAGAGTCTTGGCTACACCTTC. This encodes CSVGAGAAQSLGYTF.

The J gene is TRBJ2-1, the V gene TRBV28; weak D call: TRBD1 (6 bases). The CDR3 covers 14 residues. The V gene lost 8 bases and the J gene lost 6 bases, with 17 bases spanning the gap. Germline V gene sequence: CDR1 MDHEN, CDR2 SYDVKM. The CDR3 region has the DNA TGTGCCAGCGGCCCGGGACATCCCGCCAATGAGCAGTTCTTC. Its protein product is CASGPGHPANEQFF.

This rearrangement joins TRBV10-3 to TRBJ1-1; D is perhaps TRBD1 (6 bases). The germline gives CDR1 ENHRY, CDR2 SYGVKD. The CDR3 is 15 residues long. Trimming removed 10 bases from V and 0 bases from J, with 18 bases in between. The CDR3 nucleotides read TGTGCCACCCAGGGGTTTAGAAGTATGAACACTGAAGCTTTCTTT. Its translation: CATQGFRSMNTEAFF.

J is TRBJ1-2 and V is TRBV19; D uncertain. The ends were cut back, 4 bases at V and 4 bases at J, with 7 bases in the middle. Germline CDR1 LNHDA, CDR2 SQIVND (reference sequence). The length of the CDR3 is 12 residues. The CDR3 DNA follows: TGTGCCAGTAGTAAACAGTCCTATGGCTACACCTTC. This codes for CASSKQSYGYTF.

The chain carries TRBV19 and TRBJ2-3, with 7 bases that match TRBD1. Germline V gives CDR1 LNHDA, CDR2 SQIVND (reference sequence). The CDR3 is 13 amino acids. CDR3 coding DNA: TGTGTCTCGGGACAGATACTCACAGATACGCAGTATTTT. Its protein product is CVSGQILTDTQYF.

This clone was recorded only once. V gene TRBV6-6 combines with J gene TRBJ2-7, with D possibly TRBD2 on 5 matching bases. V was trimmed by 6 bases and J by 2 bases, leaving 5 bases between them. The CDR3 covers 11 residues. Germline V lookup: CDR1 MNHNY, CDR2 SVGAGI (reference sequence). For the CDR3, the DNA is TGTGCCAGCAGCGGGACCTACGAGCAGTACTTC. Residues: CASSGTYEQYF.

The CDR3 protein is CASRKGGPDEKLFF. The CDR3 nucleotides are TGTGCCAGCAGGAAAGGGGGTCCCGATGAAAAACTGTTTTTT. The genes are TRBV28 and TRBJ1-4; the D gene is possibly TRBD1 (6 bases). The CDR3 totals 14 residues. Looked up from germline, CDR1 is MDHEN and CDR2 is SYDVKM. V was clipped by 6 bases and J by 6 bases, with 14 bases between them.

This clone was detected once. The chain is built from TRBV7-9 and TRBJ2-1; TRBD2 matches 7 bases. The length of the CDR3 is 15 residues. The germline V gene encodes CDR1 SEHNR and CDR2 FQNEAQ (reference sequence). With V trimmed by 5 bases and J by 8 bases, 12 bases remained unmatched. In DNA form, the CDR3 reads TGTGCCAGCAGCATAGAGAGGGAGGGCCTGTATGAGCAGTTCTTC. The encoded protein is CASSIEREGLYEQFF.